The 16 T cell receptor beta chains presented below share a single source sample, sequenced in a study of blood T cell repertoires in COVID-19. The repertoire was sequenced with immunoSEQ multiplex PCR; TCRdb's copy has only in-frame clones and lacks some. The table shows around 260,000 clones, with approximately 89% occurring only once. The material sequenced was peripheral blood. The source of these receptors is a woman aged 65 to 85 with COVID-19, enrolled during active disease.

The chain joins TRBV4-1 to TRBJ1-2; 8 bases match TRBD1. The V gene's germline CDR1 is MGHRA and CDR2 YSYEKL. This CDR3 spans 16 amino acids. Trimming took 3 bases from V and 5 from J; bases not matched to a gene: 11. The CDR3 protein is CASSQPGTGRRYGYTF. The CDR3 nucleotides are TGCGCCAGCAGCCAGCCCGGGACAGGACGACGGTATGGCTACACCTTC.

CDR3 nucleotides: TGTGCCAGCAGCCTCAGAGGTGCAGGGGACTATGGCTACACCTTC. Translated: CASSLRGAGDYGYTF. The chain uses TRBV3-1 (or the pseudogene TRBV3-2) and TRBJ1-2, with TRBD1 as a possible D gene (6 bases). This CDR3 has 15 residues. Trimming took 4 bases from V and 3 from J, leaving 15 bases between them. The V gene's germline CDR1 is LGHDT and CDR2 YNNKEL (reference sequence).

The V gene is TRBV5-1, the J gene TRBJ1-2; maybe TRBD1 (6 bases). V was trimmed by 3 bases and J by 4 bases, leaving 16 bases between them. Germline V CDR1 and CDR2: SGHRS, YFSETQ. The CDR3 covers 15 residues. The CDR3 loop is CASSSDLGQLYGYTF. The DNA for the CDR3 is TGCGCCAGCAGCTCGGACCTAGGACAGCTCTATGGCTACACCTTC. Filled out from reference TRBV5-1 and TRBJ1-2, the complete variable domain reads KAGVTQTPRYLIKTRGQQVTLSCSPISGHRSVSWYQQTPGQGLQFLFEYFSETQRNKGNFPGRFSGRQFSNSRSEMNVSTLELGDSALYLCASSSDLGQLYGYTFGSGTRLTVV.

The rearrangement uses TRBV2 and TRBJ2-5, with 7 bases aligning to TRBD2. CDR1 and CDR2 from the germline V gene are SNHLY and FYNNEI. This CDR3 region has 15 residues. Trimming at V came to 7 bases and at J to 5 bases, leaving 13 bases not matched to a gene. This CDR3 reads CASNPTRTGGETQYF. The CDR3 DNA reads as TGTGCCAGCAACCCGACTAGGACCGGGGGGGAGACCCAGTACTTC.

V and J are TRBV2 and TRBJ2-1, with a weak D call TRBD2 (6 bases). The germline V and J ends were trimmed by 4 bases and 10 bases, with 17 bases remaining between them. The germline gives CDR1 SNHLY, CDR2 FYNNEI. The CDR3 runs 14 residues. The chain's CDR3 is CASSGAGRAREQFF. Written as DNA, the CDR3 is TGTGCCAGCAGTGGGGCGGGAAGGGCTCGGGAGCAGTTCTTC.

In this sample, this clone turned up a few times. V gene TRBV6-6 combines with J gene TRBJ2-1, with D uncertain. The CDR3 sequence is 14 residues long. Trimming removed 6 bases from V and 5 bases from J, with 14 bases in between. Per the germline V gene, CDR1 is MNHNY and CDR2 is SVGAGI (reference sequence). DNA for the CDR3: TGTGCCAGCAGCTCGAGTCGTGTCGACAATGAGCAGTTCTTC. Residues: CASSSSRVDNEQFF.

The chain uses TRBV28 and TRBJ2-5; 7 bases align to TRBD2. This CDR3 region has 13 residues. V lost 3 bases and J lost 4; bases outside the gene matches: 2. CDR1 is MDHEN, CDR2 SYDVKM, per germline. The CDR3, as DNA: TGTGCCAGCAGTTTGGCTAGCGGAGAGACCCAGTACTTC. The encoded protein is CASSLASGETQYF.

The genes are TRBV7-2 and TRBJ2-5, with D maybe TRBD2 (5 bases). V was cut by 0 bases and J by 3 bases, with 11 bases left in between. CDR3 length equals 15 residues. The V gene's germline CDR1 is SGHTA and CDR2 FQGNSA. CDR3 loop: CASSLAGRREETQYF. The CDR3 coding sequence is TGTGCCAGCAGCTTAGCAGGGCGGCGGGAAGAGACCCAGTACTTC.

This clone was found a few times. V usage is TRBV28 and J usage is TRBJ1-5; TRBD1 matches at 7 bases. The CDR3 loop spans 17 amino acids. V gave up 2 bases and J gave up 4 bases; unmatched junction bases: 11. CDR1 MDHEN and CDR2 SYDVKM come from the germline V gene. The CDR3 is CASSLGALTGSNQPQHF. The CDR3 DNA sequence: TGTGCCAGCAGTTTAGGGGCCTTGACAGGGTCGAATCAGCCCCAGCATTTT.

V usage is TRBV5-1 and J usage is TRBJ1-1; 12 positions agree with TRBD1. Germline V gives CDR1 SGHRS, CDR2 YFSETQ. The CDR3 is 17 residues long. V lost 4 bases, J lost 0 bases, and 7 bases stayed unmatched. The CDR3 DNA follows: TGCGCCAGCAGCCATCCGGGACAGGGGGCAATGAACACTGAAGCTTTCTTT. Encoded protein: CASSHPGQGAMNTEAFF.

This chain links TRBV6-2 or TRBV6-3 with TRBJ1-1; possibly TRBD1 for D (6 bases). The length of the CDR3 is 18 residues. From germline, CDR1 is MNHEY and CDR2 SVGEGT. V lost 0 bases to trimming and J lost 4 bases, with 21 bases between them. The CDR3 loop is CASSYSWLAGVRATEAFF. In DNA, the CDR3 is TGTGCCAGCAGTTACTCGTGGTTGGCAGGGGTTAGAGCCACTGAAGCTTTCTTT.

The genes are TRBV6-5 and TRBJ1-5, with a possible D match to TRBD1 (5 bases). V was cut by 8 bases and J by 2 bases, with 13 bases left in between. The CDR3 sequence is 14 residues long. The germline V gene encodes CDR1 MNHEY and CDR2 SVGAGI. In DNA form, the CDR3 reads TGTGCCAGCGGGAAGGGGTCGGGCAATCAGCCCCAGCATTTT. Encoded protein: CASGKGSGNQPQHF.

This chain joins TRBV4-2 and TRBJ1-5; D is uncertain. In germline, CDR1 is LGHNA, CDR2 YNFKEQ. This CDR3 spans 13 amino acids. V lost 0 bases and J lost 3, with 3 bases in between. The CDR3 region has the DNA TGTGCCAGCAGCCAAGATATCAATCAGCCCCAGCATTTT. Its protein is CASSQDINQPQHF.

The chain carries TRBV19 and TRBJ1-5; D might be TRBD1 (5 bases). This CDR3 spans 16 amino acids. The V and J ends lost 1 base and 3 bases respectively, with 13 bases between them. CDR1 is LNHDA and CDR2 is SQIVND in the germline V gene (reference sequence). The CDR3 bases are TGTGCCAGTAGTATAGCGGCGGGGGGTTCCAATCAGCCCCAGCATTTT. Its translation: CASSIAAGGSNQPQHF.

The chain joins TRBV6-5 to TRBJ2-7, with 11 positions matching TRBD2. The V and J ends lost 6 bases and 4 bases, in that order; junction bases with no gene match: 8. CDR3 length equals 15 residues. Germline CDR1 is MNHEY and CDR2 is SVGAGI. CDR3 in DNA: TGTGCCAGCAGGCGTACTAGCGGGAGTCGGTACGAGCAGTACTTC. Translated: CASRRTSGSRYEQYF.

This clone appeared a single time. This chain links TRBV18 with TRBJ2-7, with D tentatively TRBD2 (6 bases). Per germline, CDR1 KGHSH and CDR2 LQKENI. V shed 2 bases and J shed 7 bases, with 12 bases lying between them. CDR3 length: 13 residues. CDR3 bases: TGTGCCAGCTCACCATCGGAGGGCTGGGAGCAGTACTTC. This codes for CASSPSEGWEQYF. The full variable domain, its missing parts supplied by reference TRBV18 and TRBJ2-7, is NAGVMQNPRHLVRRRGQEARLRCSPMKGHSHVYWYRQLPEEGLKFMVYLQKENIIDESGMPKERFSAEFPKEGPSILRIQQVVRGDSAAYFCASSPSEGWEQYFGPGTRLTVT.